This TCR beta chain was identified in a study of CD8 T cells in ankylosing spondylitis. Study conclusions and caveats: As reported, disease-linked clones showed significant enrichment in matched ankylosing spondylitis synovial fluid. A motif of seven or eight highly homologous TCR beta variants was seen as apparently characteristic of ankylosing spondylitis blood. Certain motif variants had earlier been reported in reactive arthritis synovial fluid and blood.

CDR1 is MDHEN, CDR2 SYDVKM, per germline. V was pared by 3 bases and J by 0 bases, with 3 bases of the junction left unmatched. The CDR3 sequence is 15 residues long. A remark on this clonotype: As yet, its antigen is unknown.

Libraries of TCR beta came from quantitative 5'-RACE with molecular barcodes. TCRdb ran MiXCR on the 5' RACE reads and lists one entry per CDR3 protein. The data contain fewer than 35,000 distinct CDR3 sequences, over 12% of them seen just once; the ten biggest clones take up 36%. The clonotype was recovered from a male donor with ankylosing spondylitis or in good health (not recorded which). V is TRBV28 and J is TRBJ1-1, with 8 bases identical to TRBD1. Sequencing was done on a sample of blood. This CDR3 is CASSFRQGMNTEAFF. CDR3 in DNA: TGTGCCAGCAGTTTTCGACAGGGGATGAACACTGAAGCTTTCTTT. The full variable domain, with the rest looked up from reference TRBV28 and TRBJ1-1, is DVKVTQSSRYLVKRTGEKVFLECVQDMDHENMFWYRQDPGLGLRLIYFSYDVKMKEKGDIPEGYSVSREKKERFSLILESASTNQTSMYLCASSFRQGMNTEAFFGQGTRLTVV.